Shown below are 25 T cell receptor beta chains from a single sample sequenced in a study of blood T cell repertoires in COVID-19. Data came from immunoSEQ multiplex PCR; TCRdb stores just in-frame clones and leaves some out. The repertoire consists of around 160,000 clones, with 80% to 85% occurring once and the leading ten covering roughly 34%. Sequencing used peripheral blood. These receptors were obtained from a human donor in a cohort sampled during active COVID-19.

The gene calls are TRBV25-1 and TRBJ1-2; D is ambiguous. Germline V gene lookup returns CDR1 MGHDK and CDR2 SYGVNS. The CDR3 is made up of 11 amino acids. V was pared by 9 bases and J by 4 bases, with 9 bases between. CDR3: CASGEGYGYTF. For the CDR3, the DNA is TGTGCCAGTGGGGAGGGCTATGGCTACACCTTC.

The chain couples TRBV13 to TRBJ1-1, with unresolved D. The CDR3 contains 14 residues. The germline V gene encodes CDR1 PRHDT and CDR2 FYEKMQ (reference sequence). Trimming removed 5 bases at V and 0 bases at J, with 10 bases between. CDR3 in amino acids: CASSHGVVNTEAFF. For the CDR3, the DNA is TGTGCCAGCAGCCACGGGGTAGTGAACACTGAAGCTTTCTTT.

The J gene is TRBJ2-1, the V gene TRBV4-3; a weak D match, TRBD2 (6 bases). This CDR3 contains 14 residues. Germline V gene lookup returns CDR1 LGHNA and CDR2 YSLEER. V was trimmed by 0 bases and J by 7 bases, leaving 10 bases between them. The CDR3 DNA reads as TGCGCCAGCAGCCAAGATGGGGGGTTTAATGAGCAGTTCTTC. This encodes CASSQDGGFNEQFF.

This chain uses TRBV5-1 with TRBJ1-1, with 9 bases aligning to TRBD1. There are 15 residues in the CDR3. The junction had 8 bases not matched to a gene; V was cut back by 1 base and J by 7 bases. Germline lookup yields CDR1 SGHRS and CDR2 YFSETQ. The CDR3 nucleotides read TGCGCCAGCAGCTTGCTTGGACAGGGGACGGTTGAAGCTTTCTTT. Protein: CASSLLGQGTVEAFF.

The chain combines TRBV7-9 with TRBJ1-5; D is possibly TRBD1 (6 bases). Per germline, CDR1 SEHNR and CDR2 FQNEAQ (reference sequence). The V and J ends lost 1 base and 5 bases respectively, with 15 bases between them. The CDR3 is 16 residues long. The chain's CDR3 is CASSLEGGTLDQPQHF. As DNA, the CDR3 is TGTGCCAGCAGCTTAGAGGGGGGGACCCTCGATCAGCCCCAGCATTTT.

This clone has more than one count but fewer than ten. V is TRBV7-9 and J is TRBJ1-4; D unresolved. The V gene's germline CDR1 is SEHNR and CDR2 FQNEAQ (reference sequence). V was clipped by 8 bases and J by 3 bases, with 7 bases between them. This CDR3 region has 12 residues. The CDR3 DNA reads TGTGCCAGCCGGGTTGCTAATGAAAAACTGTTTTTT. Its protein product is CASRVANEKLFF.

The V gene is TRBV15, the J gene TRBJ2-7, with 11 positions matching TRBD1. CDR1 and CDR2 from the germline V gene are LNHNV and YYDKDF (reference sequence). The junction had 4 bases not matched to a gene; V was cut back by 0 bases and J by 3 bases. CDR3 length: 16 residues. In DNA form, the CDR3 reads TGTGCCACCAGCAGAGATCGGGACAGGGGGGTCTACGAGCAGTACTTC. It is translated as CATSRDRDRGVYEQYF. Full variable domain (outside the CDR3, taken from reference TRBV15 and TRBJ2-7): DAMVIQNPRYQVTQFGKPVTLSCSQTLNHNVMYWYQQKSSQAPKLLFHYYDKDFNNEADTPDNFQSRRPNTSFCFLDIRSPGLGDTAMYLCATSRDRDRGVYEQYFGPGTRLTVT.

The chain uses TRBV28 and TRBJ1-2; the D gene is possibly TRBD1 (5 bases). The V end lost 2 bases, the J end lost 8 bases, and 18 bases lay between the germline ends. Germline CDR1 is MDHEN and CDR2 is SYDVKM. CDR3 size: 15 residues. CDR3 DNA: TGTGCCAGCAGTTTAACCGGGACTCCCCTGGACGGCTACACCTTC. It codes for CASSLTGTPLDGYTF.

V usage is TRBV6-5 and J usage is TRBJ2-3; no clear D gene. Trimming stripped 2 bases from V and 1 base from J, with 10 bases between. This CDR3 region has 15 residues. CDR1 and CDR2 (germline): MNHEY, SVGAGI. The CDR3 coding sequence is TGTGCCAGCAGTTACCCCCCACGGGGCACAGATACGCAGTATTTT. Protein product: CASSYPPRGTDTQYF.

The rearrangement joins TRBV7-2 to TRBJ2-3; perhaps TRBD1 as D (5 bases). Per germline, CDR1 SGHTA and CDR2 FQGNSA. The CDR3 totals 14 residues. V gave up 0 bases and J gave up 8 bases, with 12 bases separating them. The CDR3 nucleotides are TGTGCCAGCAGCTTAGCGCGAAGGCAGGGTACGCAGTATTTT. It translates to CASSLARRQGTQYF.

The V gene is TRBV10-2, the J gene TRBJ1-2; 8 bases are shared with TRBD1. CDR3 length: 13 amino acids. With V trimmed by 0 bases and J by 8 bases, 2 bases remained unmatched. The germline CDR1 and CDR2 sequences are WSHSY and SAAADI. CDR3 DNA sequence: TGCGCCAGCAGTGAGTCGCCAGGGGGCGGCTACACCTTC. Residues: CASSESPGGGYTF.

The rearrangement uses TRBV30 and TRBJ2-1; TRBD2 matches 9 bases. Germline CDR1 reads GTSNPN; CDR2 reads SVGIG (reference sequence). The V gene end was trimmed by 1 base and the J gene end by 7 bases; junction bases not matched to a gene: 11. This CDR3 contains 16 residues. CDR3 region: CAWSGLPIAGENEQFF. The CDR3 bases are TGTGCCTGGAGTGGCCTACCTATAGCGGGGGAGAATGAGCAGTTCTTC.

This rearrangement joins TRBV29-1 to TRBJ1-5; 7 nucleotides line up with TRBD1. The CDR3 is 13 amino acids. The germline V gene encodes CDR1 SQVTM and CDR2 ANQGSEA. Losses at the gene ends were 4 bases for V and 2 bases for J; bases not matched to a gene: 2. This chain's CDR3 is CSVGTGGNQPQHF. In DNA form, the CDR3 reads TGCAGCGTTGGGACAGGAGGCAATCAGCCCCAGCATTTT.

The V gene is TRBV10-3, the J gene TRBJ1-1; no definite D call. Germline CDR1 reads ENHRY; CDR2 reads SYGVKD. This CDR3 is 13 amino acids long. Trimming shortened V by 6 bases and J by 1 base, and 9 bases separated the two germline ends. The CDR3 protein is CAISKEANTEAFF. The CDR3 coding sequence is TGTGCCATCAGCAAGGAGGCGAACACTGAAGCTTTCTTT.

The V and J genes are TRBV3-1 (or the pseudogene TRBV3-2) and TRBJ1-1; TRBD1 matches 10 bases. V was pared by 5 bases and J by 4 bases, with 7 bases of the junction left unmatched. The CDR3 is 15 residues long. Germline assignment: CDR1 LGHDT and CDR2 YNNKEL (reference sequence). CDR3 region: CASSFRTGGGTEAFF. The CDR3 DNA reads TGTGCCAGCAGCTTTCGGACAGGGGGAGGCACTGAAGCTTTCTTT.

The chain has TRBV5-4 and TRBJ1-2; maybe TRBD1 (5 bases). V lost 2 bases to trimming and J lost 5 bases, with 10 bases between them. This CDR3 region has 13 residues. Looked up from germline, CDR1 is SGHNT and CDR2 is YYREEE (reference sequence). Written as DNA, the CDR3 is TGTGCCAGCAGCTTATCCGGGGGGTATGGCTACACCTTC. It translates to CASSLSGGYGYTF.

This sequence joins TRBV6-6 and TRBJ2-7; maybe TRBD1 (6 bases). Looked up from germline, CDR1 is MNHNY and CDR2 is SVGAGI (reference sequence). The length of the CDR3 is 12 residues. Between the trimmed V and J ends, which lost 5 bases and 3 bases, there was a span of 8 bases. DNA for the CDR3: TGTGCCAGCAGTCAACAGGGCTACGAGCAGTACTTC. It is translated as CASSQQGYEQYF.

The chain has TRBV3-1 (or the pseudogene TRBV3-2) and TRBJ1-1, with D uncertain. V was cut by 3 bases and J by 0 bases, with 11 bases left in between. This CDR3 spans 15 amino acids. Germline V gives CDR1 LGHDT, CDR2 YNNKEL (reference sequence). CDR3 sequence (DNA): TGTGCCAGCAGCCACGCTAATACGGTGAACACTGAAGCTTTCTTT. It yields the protein CASSHANTVNTEAFF.

This rearrangement joins TRBV5-6 to TRBJ2-6; D uncertain. Germline CDR1 is SGHDT and CDR2 is YYEEEE. The V end lost 3 bases, the J end lost 0 bases, and 4 bases lay between the germline ends. The CDR3 is made up of 14 amino acids. CDR3 nucleotide sequence: TGTGCCAGCAGCTCAATCTCTGGGGCCAACGTCCTGACTTTC. It is translated as CASSSISGANVLTF.

This clone was recorded once. At one boundary the junction diverges from the germline segment, which might be a read error. The rearrangement uses TRBV7-7 and TRBJ2-7; 13 positions match TRBD2. CDR1 SSHAT and CDR2 FNYEAQ come from the germline V gene (reference sequence). The CDR3 extends over 16 amino acids. Here the CDR3 reads CASSSGLAGAGDEQYF. CDR3 in DNA: TGTGCTAGCAGCTCCGGACTAGCGGGGGCGGGGGACGAGCAGTACTTC.

The V gene is TRBV4-3, the J gene TRBJ1-2; 8 bases agree with TRBD1. This CDR3 spans 16 amino acids. V shed 4 bases and J 8 bases; nucleotides not matched to a gene: 15. Germline V gene data show CDR1 as LGHNA and CDR2 as YSLEER. CDR3 in DNA: TGCGCCAGCAGCCCGCAGCGGCAGGGGGCTTTTTACGGCTACACCTTC. It is translated as CASSPQRQGAFYGYTF.

This clone was detected once. J is TRBJ1-4 and V is TRBV6-5, with D maybe TRBD1 (6 bases). The CDR3 sequence is 15 residues long. V gave up 6 bases and J gave up 5 bases, with 16 bases separating them. CDR1 and CDR2 (germline): MNHEY, SVGAGI. CDR3 sequence: CASRSGSQGNEKLFF. The CDR3 bases are TGTGCCAGCAGATCTGGGAGTCAGGGGAATGAAAAACTGTTTTTT.

The chain employs TRBV9 and TRBJ2-3, with a possible D match to TRBD1 (6 bases). Trimming took off 0 bases at V and 0 bases at J, with 8 bases between the two ends. CDR3 length: 15 residues. Germline loops: CDR1 SGDLS, CDR2 YYNGEE. The CDR3: CASSVGTVSTDTQYF. Here the CDR3 DNA reads TGTGCCAGCAGCGTAGGGACAGTTAGCACAGATACGCAGTATTTT.

This chain links TRBV6-2 or TRBV6-3 with TRBJ1-2; 9 bases match TRBD1. The CDR3 sequence is 18 residues long. Trimming took 3 bases from V and 3 from J; bases not matched to a gene: 14. The germline V gene has CDR1 MNHEY and CDR2 SVGEGT. The CDR3 DNA reads TGTGCCAGCAGTTATAGGGGAACCGGGACAGGGATCGACTATGGCTACACCTTC. It is translated as CASSYRGTGTGIDYGYTF.

This CDR3 is CASTGNSDEKLFF. The CDR3 nucleotides read TGTGCCAGTACCGGGAACTCGGATGAAAAACTGTTTTTT. This sequence joins TRBV2 and TRBJ1-4; D gene ambiguous. The CDR3 sequence is 13 residues long. Per the germline V gene, CDR1 is SNHLY and CDR2 is FYNNEI. Trimming left V 9 bases short and J 6 bases short, with 14 bases between.